The 2 T cell receptor beta chains below were found in one sample sequenced in a study of tumor and adjacent non-tumor tissue in lung cancer. RNA was extracted from bulk tissue without any cell sorting. Three rounds of nested PCR, following a modified ARM-PCR protocol, produced the TCRbeta library. MiXCR was run by TCRdb on the multiplex PCR reads, yielding one entry per CDR3 protein. The sample lists about 90,000 distinct CDR3 sequences, approximately 57% occurring once. Sequencing was done on a sample of lung tumor tissue. The receptor source for this set is a man between 65 and 79 years old with non-small cell lung cancer.

Concerning this clonotype: One end of the junction fails to match germline, which may point to a read error. V and J are TRBV4-1 and TRBJ1-1, with D hard to call. Germline CDR1 is MGHRA and CDR2 is YSYEKL. The CDR3 is 15 amino acids. The chain's CDR3 is CASSQDPSSLSVAFF. The DNA for the CDR3 is TGTGCCAGCAGTCAAGATCCATCATCCTTGTCTGTAGCTTTCTTT.

To note about this clonotype: The conserved final phenylalanine or tryptophan is absent from the CDR3, which likely points to a read error. V gene TRBV6-5 combines with J gene TRBJ2-2, with 8 positions matching TRBD1. Germline V gives CDR1 MNHEY, CDR2 SVGAGI. This CDR3 has 14 residues. The CDR3 nucleotides read TGTGCCGGCAGTGGGCAGGGGGCCGTCGGGGAGCTGTTTTAT. Amino acids: CAGSGQGAVGELFY.